Listed below are T cell receptor beta chains from one sample, sequenced in a study of blood T cell repertoires in COVID-19. The table came from immunoSEQ multiplex PCR; TCRdb's copy has only in-frame clones and leaves some out. The sample includes 250,000 to 350,000 clones, roughly 87% of them seen just once. Material for sequencing was peripheral blood. These receptors were collected from a woman between 45 and 60 years old who had recovered from COVID-19. Each CDR3 is given with its conserved first and last residue. D genes are given only for firm matches. The size field is filled for only some rows; it gives once, few, many or a size class.

V gene	D gene	clone size	J gene	CDR3 length	CDR3 protein	CDR3 DNA
TRBV7-6	NA	NA	TRBJ2-2	17	CASARPQAGPNTGELFF	TGTGCCAGCGCCCGACCTCAGGCGGGGCCGAACACCGGGGAGCTGTTTTTT
TRBV28	TRBD1	once	TRBJ1-2	13	CASSFDRGQGYTF	TGTGCCAGCAGTTTCGACAGGGGGCAAGGCTACACCTTC
TRBV5-1	NA	few	TRBJ1-6	13	CASSLTGDSPLHF	TGCGCCAGCAGCTTGACGGGAGATTCACCCCTCCACTTT
TRBV10-3	TRBD1	NA	TRBJ1-6	15	CAISDEGAGNSPLHF	TGTGCCATCAGTGACGAGGGGGCGGGCAATTCACCCCTCCACTTT
TRBV11-3	NA	NA	TRBJ2-5	13	CASSFDYAETQYF	TGTGCCAGCAGCTTCGACTACGCGGAGACCCAGTACTTC
TRBV9	TRBD2	NA	TRBJ2-7	16	CASSGSVAGGGDEQYF	TGTGCCAGCAGCGGTAGTGTTGCGGGAGGGGGCGACGAGCAGTACTTC
TRBV4-3	NA	once	TRBJ2-3	16	CASSQGTVTSTDTQYF	TGCGCCAGCAGCCAAGGGACAGTTACTAGCACAGATACGCAGTATTTT
TRBV19	TRBD1	NA	TRBJ1-1	15	CASSRGGLGLSEAFF	TGTGCCAGTAGTAGAGGGGGCTTGGGCTTATCTGAAGCTTTCTTT
TRBV4-1	NA	NA	TRBJ1-3	16	CASSRTGEGAGNTIYF	TGCGCCAGCAGCCGGACTGGGGAGGGGGCTGGAAACACCATATATTTT
TRBV3-1/TRBV3-2	TRBD1	NA	TRBJ1-1	16	CASSQGLTGGNTEAFF	TGTGCCAGCAGCCAAGGGCTCACAGGGGGGAACACTGAAGCTTTCTTT
TRBV7-9	NA	NA	TRBJ1-2	16	CASSPDGAPTRSGYTF	TGTGCCAGCAGCCCCGATGGGGCCCCAACGAGGAGCGGCTACACCTTC